Each of the 3 T cell receptor beta chains below was sequenced from the same sample in a study of cytomegalovirus exposure and HLA in healthy donors. Use of 60 Vbeta and 13 Jbeta primers characterized the PCR. Assay used: immunoSEQ multiplex PCR; TCRdb lists only in-frame clones, some missing. The sample holds around 90,000 clones, 81% seen once. Sequencing was done on a sample of PBMCs. All receptors derive from a human donor in good health.

Note on this clone: One end of the junction does not line up with germline, which may come from a read error. V gene TRBV28 combines with J gene TRBJ2-5; 8 nucleotides agree with TRBD1. This CDR3 contains 14 residues. Germline CDR1 reads MDHEN; CDR2 reads SYDVKM. The DNA of the CDR3 is TGTGCCAGCACCCACGGACAGGGACAAGGGACCCAGTACTTC. It translates to CASTHGQGQGTQYF.

The chain employs TRBV7-8 and TRBJ1-2, with TRBD1 identical over 10 bases. Germline V gene data show CDR1 as SGHVS and CDR2 as FQNEAQ. Trimming took 2 bases from V and 6 from J; bases not matched to a gene: 6. This CDR3 has 15 residues. The CDR3 DNA reads as TGTGCCAGCAGCTTACCGACAGGGGGCGAAAATGGCTACACCTTC. Protein sequence: CASSLPTGGENGYTF.

J is TRBJ2-3 and V is TRBV27; 9 bases agree with TRBD2. The germline CDR1 and CDR2 sequences are MNHEY and SMNVEV (reference sequence). V lost 5 bases, J lost 6 bases, and 9 bases stayed unmatched. The CDR3 is 15 amino acids. In DNA form, the CDR3 reads TGTGCCAGCAGTGACCGGACTAGCGAGCCTGATACGCAGTATTTT. Encoded protein: CASSDRTSEPDTQYF.